The 17 T cell receptor beta chains reported below all come from one sample, sequenced in a study of vaccination and CD4 T cells after COVID-19. An Oncomine TCR Beta short-read assay was used to sequence the DNA from cultured CD4+ T cells. TCRdb itself ran the PCR reads through MiXCR, one entry per CDR3 protein. The sample carries 8,500 to 13,000 distinct CDR3 sequences, around 20% recorded once. These receptors have no known antigen. Treatment denoted: 10-day PBMC culture with coronavirus spike peptide pools or control peptides (ViraFEST assay). The specimen comprised CD4+ T cells from blood, cultured in vitro, sampled after SARS-CoV-2 vaccination. These TCRs come from a human donor who had recovered from COVID-19.

J is TRBJ1-1 and V is TRBV5-1, with unresolved D. Germline V CDR1 and CDR2: SGHRS, YFSETQ. Trimming stripped 0 bases from V and 1 base from J, with 7 bases between. This CDR3 contains 14 residues. Written as DNA, the CDR3 is TGCGCCAGCAGCTTGGAATTCAGGAACACTGAAGCTTTCTTT. This codes for CASSLEFRNTEAFF.

Regarding this clonotype: Mismatch with germline at one junction end may stem from a read error. The chain has TRBV29-1 and TRBJ2-7, with 14 bases lining up with TRBD2. This CDR3 region has 12 residues. The germline gives CDR1 SQVTM, CDR2 ANQGSEA. The CDR3 bases are TGCAGCGTAGAGGGACTAGCGGGAGCCTCTATCTTC. Translation: CSVEGLAGASIF.

CDR3 amino acids: CASSDNTDTQYF. The DNA for the CDR3 is TGTGCCAGCTCGGACAACACAGATACGCAGTATTTT. The chain is built from TRBV18 and TRBJ2-3; D perhaps matches TRBD1 (5 bases). This CDR3 is built from 12 residues. V gave up 6 bases and J gave up 2 bases, with 6 bases separating them. Germline values: CDR1 KGHSH, CDR2 LQKENI. Using reference TRBV18 and TRBJ2-3 for the parts outside the CDR3, the full variable domain is NAGVMQNPRHLVRRRGQEARLRCSPMKGHSHVYWYRQLPEEGLKFMVYLQKENIIDESGMPKERFSAEFPKEGPSILRIQQVVRGDSAAYFCASSDNTDTQYFGPGTRLTVL.

J is TRBJ2-3 and V is TRBV4-3, with D possibly matching TRBD2 (6 bases). CDR3 size: 16 residues. Trimming removed 5 bases from V and 2 bases from J, with 17 bases in between. Germline V gives CDR1 LGHNA, CDR2 YSLEER. CDR3 region: CASSTSGGTTTDTQYF. The CDR3 DNA reads TGCGCCAGCAGCACAAGCGGCGGGACGACCACAGATACGCAGTATTTT.

There are a few counts of this clonotype. The V call is TRBV2, the J call TRBJ1-1, with D uncertain. CDR1 and CDR2 (germline): SNHLY, FYNNEI. There are 12 residues in the CDR3. Deletions cut 7 bases from V and 3 bases from J, with 9 bases between. The CDR3 coding sequence is TGTGCCAGCAAGGATTGGCACACTGAAGCTTTCTTT. Its translation: CASKDWHTEAFF.

By sample share, this clonotype is medium-sized (0.01 to 0.1%). The rearrangement links TRBV7-2 to TRBJ1-2; no firm D call. CDR1 is SGHTA, CDR2 FQGNSA, per germline. This CDR3 region has 12 residues. V was cut by 1 base and J by 2 bases, with 2 bases left in between. This CDR3 is CASSLENYGYTF. The CDR3 nucleotides read TGTGCCAGCAGCTTAGAGAACTATGGCTACACCTTC.

The chain is built from TRBV30 and TRBJ2-7; TRBD1 or TRBD2 may be the D gene (5 bases each). The V and J ends lost 2 bases and 6 bases respectively, with 14 bases between them. The CDR3 loop spans 13 amino acids. The germline V gene encodes CDR1 GTSNPN and CDR2 SVGIG (reference sequence). The CDR3 is CAWSWVGVGEQYF. Here the CDR3 DNA reads TGTGCCTGGAGTTGGGTGGGGGTCGGCGAGCAGTACTTC.

This clonotype has more than one count but fewer than ten. J is TRBJ2-5 and V is TRBV5-6, with D tentatively TRBD2 (7 bases). From germline, CDR1 is SGHDT and CDR2 YYEEEE. V gave up 1 base and J gave up 5 bases, with 15 bases separating them. The CDR3 runs 15 residues. This chain's CDR3 is CASSLWAGARETQYF. CDR3 nucleotides: TGTGCCAGCAGCTTGTGGGCGGGGGCGCGGGAGACCCAGTACTTC.

This clonotype was counted only a few times. J is TRBJ2-1 and V is TRBV20-1; 9 bases are shared with TRBD2. V dropped 1 base and J dropped 5; count of bases not matched to a gene: 12. CDR1 DFQATT and CDR2 SNEGSKA come from the germline V gene (reference sequence). There are 17 residues in the CDR3. The CDR3 DNA sequence: TGCAGTGCTAGAGCCATTAGGGCGGGAGGGACTAACAATGAGCAGTTCTTC. Translated, it gives CSARAIRAGGTNNEQFF.

This clonotype was counted a few times. The chain has TRBV7-2 and TRBJ1-1; 11 bases fit TRBD1. The CDR3 totals 14 residues. The trim removed 3 bases at V and 10 bases at J, leaving 7 bases unmatched. Germline-derived CDR1 and CDR2 are SGHTA and FQGNSA. DNA of the CDR3: TGTGCCAGCAGCTTTTTGGGACAGGGGGGCGTAGCTTTCTTT. It codes for CASSFLGQGGVAFF. The full variable domain, in which reference TRBV7-2 and TRBJ1-1 provide the parts outside the CDR3, is GAGVSQSPSNKVTEKGKDVELRCDPISGHTALYWYRQSLGQGLEFLIYFQGNSAPDKSGLPSDRFSAERTGGSVSTLTIQRTQQEDSAVYLCASSFLGQGGVAFFGQGTRLTVV.

This clonotype was picked up a small number of times. The rearrangement uses TRBV7-3 and TRBJ2-3; a weak D match, TRBD2 (5 bases). The V end lost 6 bases, the J end lost 0 bases, and 13 bases lay between the germline ends. The CDR3 runs to 15 residues. CDR1 and CDR2 from the germline V gene are SGHTA and FQGTGA. CDR3 amino acids: CASSYLASSTDTQYF. The CDR3 DNA follows: TGTGCCAGCAGTTACCTAGCCTCTAGCACAGATACGCAGTATTTT.

This sequence joins TRBV21-1 and TRBJ1-1. TRBV21-1 is described as a pseudogene. This CDR3 has 17 amino acids. CDR3 nucleotide sequence: TGTGCCAGCAGCAAAGGGGAGGGAACTCGTCCGAACACTGAAGCTTTCTTT. Encoded protein: CASSKGEGTRPNTEAFF.

The rearrangement joins TRBV7-9 to TRBJ2-7, with 7 bases lining up with TRBD2. The germline gives CDR1 SEHNR, CDR2 FQNEAQ (reference sequence). Unmatched junction bases numbered 4, after V lost 3 bases and J lost 2 bases. The CDR3 extends over 14 amino acids. CDR3 protein: CASSLERGAYEQYF. CDR3 coding DNA: TGTGCCAGCAGCTTGGAGCGGGGAGCCTACGAGCAGTACTTC.

The table lists this clonotype with a few counts. The chain combines TRBV6-1 with TRBJ2-7, with 8 bases matching TRBD1. The CDR3 sequence is 14 residues long. V was clipped by 6 bases and J by 5 bases; unmatched bases: 9. The germline V gene encodes CDR1 MNHNS and CDR2 SASEGT. CDR3 loop: CASRGGRGPHEQYF. DNA of the CDR3: TGTGCCAGCAGAGGGGGCAGGGGGCCCCACGAGCAGTACTTC.

The DNA of the CDR3 is TGTGCCAGCAGCCTGGGACTAGCGGCCCCCTTGGATGAGCAGTTCTTC. This codes for CASSLGLAAPLDEQFF. This chain links TRBV5-4 with TRBJ2-1; 11 positions match TRBD2. CDR3 length equals 16 residues. Germline CDR1 reads SGHNT; CDR2 reads YYREEE (reference sequence). The V and J ends lost 4 bases and 8 bases, in that order; junction bases with no gene match: 11.

The chain has TRBV15 and TRBJ2-7; no clear D. Germline-derived CDR1 and CDR2 are LNHNV and YYDKDF (reference sequence). Trimming removed 5 bases at V and 1 base at J, with 12 bases between. This CDR3 spans 14 amino acids. The CDR3 protein is CATSPPGKSYEQYF. As DNA, the CDR3 is TGTGCCACCAGCCCCCCAGGAAAGTCCTACGAGCAGTACTTC.

This clonotype was seen a handful of times. CDR3 residues: CASSRGRYGYTF. The DNA of the CDR3 is TGTGCCAGCAGTAGGGGCAGATATGGCTACACCTTC. The chain links TRBV28 to TRBJ1-2, with D tentatively TRBD1 (5 bases). CDR1 is MDHEN and CDR2 is SYDVKM in the germline V gene. V dropped 5 bases and J dropped 5 bases, with 9 bases sitting between them. The CDR3 runs to 12 residues.